This T cell receptor (beta chain) stems from a study of cytomegalovirus exposure and HLA in healthy donors. Study at large: Within an early data release were about 85 million unique TCRs drawn from HLA-typed donors. Points from the study as a whole: In presence/absence analyses, roughly uniform sequencing depth across donors was assumed.

Remarks on this clone: What it binds is unknown.

Primers for the PCR totalled 60 Vbeta and 13 Jbeta. The table came from immunoSEQ multiplex PCR; TCRdb's copy has only in-frame clones and leaves some out. The sample shows about 130,000 clones, 70% to 90% of them seen only once. Likely unrecorded immune exposures existed in these nominally healthy donors. Specimen: PBMCs. This receptor was obtained from a middle-aged woman in good health and CMV-seropositive.

CDR3 DNA: TGTGCCAGCTCACCAGGACAGGGTAACGAGCAGTACTTC. Protein sequence: CASSPGQGNEQYF. The V call is TRBV18, the J call TRBJ2-7; 8 bases are a match to TRBD1. This CDR3 is built from 13 residues. The trim removed 2 bases at V and 5 bases at J, leaving 2 bases unmatched. Looked up from germline, CDR1 is KGHSH and CDR2 is LQKENI.